This T cell receptor (beta chain) was captured by sequencing in a study of cytomegalovirus exposure and HLA in healthy donors. About the study: Per a later analysis, the 666 first-cohort and some 110 validation repertoires shared one platform.

This CDR3 is 15 amino acids long. CDR1 is SGHRS, CDR2 YFSETQ, per germline. V lost 4 bases, J lost 5 bases, and 10 bases stayed unmatched. The study's findings and limits: Some TCR beta chains (more than 150 of them) were listed as cytomegalovirus-associated. Both high specificity and high sensitivity reportedly marked the classifier's diagnosis of cytomegalovirus status. Testing in vitro showed three CMV-associated chains specific for CMV antigens.

Assay: immunoSEQ multiplex PCR; the TCRdb copy retains only in-frame clones and omits some. This sample carries approximately 100,000 clones, about 88% of them seen once, and the ten largest clones take about 2%. Regarding this clone: What it recognizes is unknown.

The clonotype comes from a woman in her late teens or twenties in good health and CMV-seronegative. The J gene is TRBJ2-5, the V gene TRBV5-1; TRBD2 agrees at 8 bases. Sequencing was done on a sample of PBMCs. In DNA form, the CDR3 reads TGCGCCAGCAGCGGCAACGGGAGGGCCGGGGAGACCCAGTACTTC. This encodes CASSGNGRAGETQYF.